One and the same sample provided the 12 T cell receptor beta chains below, sequenced in a study of stem cell transplantation in POMP-related autoinflammatory disease (dated by TCRdb to the early 2020s). Library method: the immunoSEQ multiplex PCR assay. TCRdb mirrors the immuneACCESS table, restricted to in-frame sequences. Some clones are absent from its copies; in checked studies, under half trace to an unresolved V gene, and the reason for the others is unknown. Present in this sample are more than 950 clones, approximately 90% of which were seen just once. The biggest ten clones account for approximately 6.3% of the sample. What was sequenced was a CXCR5-defined cell subset from PBMCs. These receptors came from a human donor in good health.

The chain recombines TRBV14 with TRBJ2-7, with D hard to call. CDR3 length: 12 residues. CDR1 and CDR2 from the germline V gene are SGHDN and FVKESK. Trimming left V 1 base short and J 8 bases short, with 9 bases between. CDR3 protein: CASSQVGRKQYF. The DNA for the CDR3 is TGTGCCAGCAGCCAAGTTGGTCGAAAGCAGTACTTC.

J is TRBJ2-7 and V is TRBV2; no reliable D call. V was pared by 6 bases and J by 7 bases, with 16 bases between. The CDR3 has 13 amino acids. Germline loops: CDR1 SNHLY, CDR2 FYNNEI. CDR3 in amino acids: CASSLDPMGEQYF. The CDR3 DNA reads as TGTGCCAGCAGCCTCGATCCCATGGGGGAGCAGTACTTC.

The chain is built from TRBV21-1 and TRBJ2-1; the table's D gene call, TRBD2, was not cross checked with the DNA. TRBV21-1 is termed a pseudogene. The CDR3 contains 17 residues. CDR3 nucleotide sequence: TGTGCCAGCAGTCAGATTCTAGCTACACATTCCGACAATGAGCAGTTCTTC. Its protein product is CASSQILATHSDNEQFF.

The CDR3 sequence is CASSLQWDSSLDGYTF. The CDR3 region has the DNA TGCGCCAGCAGCTTGCAGTGGGACAGCTCTTTGGATGGCTACACCTTC. The chain recombines TRBV5-1 with TRBJ1-2; 7 bases align to TRBD1. J gave up 6 bases and V 1 base, and 12 bases lay outside the gene matches. The V gene's germline CDR1 is SGHRS and CDR2 YFSETQ. The CDR3 runs to 16 residues.

The chain is built from TRBV21-1 and TRBJ2-2; TRBD1 was called by the table and not checked on the DNA. TRBV21-1 is given as a pseudogene. The CDR3 covers 17 residues. The CDR3 DNA reads as TGTGCCAGCAGCAAAGCGCTGTCAGTTACGAACACCGGGGAGCTGTTTTTT. It yields the protein CASSKALSVTNTGELFF.

As DNA, the CDR3 is TGTGCCAGCAGCTCGACAGCGGGTCAGCCCCAGCATTTT. Its translation is CASSSTAGQPQHF. This rearrangement joins TRBV7-2 to TRBJ1-5; the D gene is possibly TRBD1 (5 bases). The CDR3 extends over 13 amino acids. Germline CDR1 reads SGHTA; CDR2 reads FQGNSA. V was trimmed by 4 bases and J by 6 bases, leaving 10 bases between them.

The rearrangement links TRBV7-4 to TRBJ1-2, with no clear D. Germline CDR1 reads SGHVT; CDR2 reads SQSDAQ. Trimming pared 6 bases from V and 4 bases from J, leaving 12 bases between. The length of the CDR3 is 13 residues. Written as DNA, the CDR3 is TGTGCCAGCAGAGCTCGAAAGACCTATGGCTACACCTTC. Protein sequence: CASRARKTYGYTF. Based on the CDR3 plus reference TRBV7-4 and TRBJ1-2, the full variable domain is GAGVSQSPRYKVAKRGRDVALRCDSISGHVTLYWYRQTLGQGSEVLTYSQSDAQRDKSGRPSGRFSAERPERSVSTLKIQRTEQGDSAVYLCASRARKTYGYTFGSGTRLTVV.

The chain joins TRBV19 to TRBJ2-1; 13 bases are a match to TRBD2. V gave up 7 bases and J gave up 7 bases; unmatched junction bases: 7. Looked up from germline, CDR1 is LNHDA and CDR2 is SQIVND (reference sequence). This CDR3 is built from 15 residues. The CDR3 here is CASTTLAGGPNEQFF. As DNA, the CDR3 is TGTGCCAGTACTACACTAGCGGGAGGGCCTAATGAGCAGTTCTTC.

The chain is built from TRBV2 and TRBJ2-7, with 8 bases lining up with TRBD2. V was clipped by 6 bases and J by 0 bases; unmatched bases: 4. Germline CDR1 SNHLY, CDR2 FYNNEI. This CDR3 spans 14 amino acids. CDR3 in DNA: TGTGCCAGCAGCGGGGGGGAGAGCTCCTACGAGCAGTACTTC. It specifies CASSGGESSYEQYF.

This chain links TRBV16 with TRBJ2-2, with no clear D. V was pared by 7 bases and J by 4 bases, with 7 bases between. Looked up from germline, CDR1 is KGHSY and CDR2 is FQNENV. This CDR3 has 12 amino acids. This CDR3 reads CASTYGTGELFF. The CDR3 region has the DNA TGTGCCAGCACCTACGGCACCGGGGAGCTGTTTTTT.

The V and J genes are TRBV6-6 and TRBJ2-1; D is ambiguous. The CDR3 has 16 amino acids. The ends were cut back, 0 bases at V and 2 bases at J, with 11 bases in the middle. The germline V gene has CDR1 MNHNY and CDR2 SVGAGI (reference sequence). CDR3 nucleotides: TGTGCCAGCAGTTACTCGAGTAGCATCACCTACAATGAGCAGTTCTTC. Encoded protein: CASSYSSSITYNEQFF.

The chain carries TRBV18 and TRBJ2-2, with TRBD1 identical over 9 bases. Trimming cost V 3 bases and J 4 bases; bases outside gene matches: 6. The CDR3 runs to 16 residues. CDR1 KGHSH and CDR2 LQKENI come from the germline V gene. The CDR3 bases are TGTGCCAGCTCACCTCCCCGGGACAGGGTCACCGGGGAGCTGTTTTTT. Protein sequence: CASSPPRDRVTGELFF.